One and the same sample provided the 28 T cell receptor beta chains below, sequenced in a study of blood T cell repertoires in COVID-19. TCRdb keeps only in-frame clones here, not all; method: immunoSEQ multiplex PCR. The data contain around 76,000 clones, 75% to 90% of them singletons. What was sequenced was peripheral blood. The origin of the receptors is a man older than 75 with acute or convalescent COVID-19.

This rearrangement joins TRBV27 to TRBJ1-6, with TRBD1 matching over 9 bases. Per germline, CDR1 MNHEY and CDR2 SMNVEV (reference sequence). V gave up 7 bases and J gave up 14 bases; unmatched junction bases: 9. The CDR3 totals 13 residues. DNA of the CDR3: TGTGCCAGCAAGGGACAGGGATATTGGTCCCTCCACTTT. This sequence encodes CASKGQGYWSLHF.

The DNA of the CDR3 is TGTGCCAGCAGCCTGGGGACTAGCGGGAGTTTGATCGGAACCTACGAGCAGTACTTC. Residues: CASSLGTSGSLIGTYEQYF. The rearrangement joins TRBV4-2 to TRBJ2-7, with 14 bases identical to TRBD2. Germline lookup yields CDR1 LGHNA and CDR2 YNFKEQ. After removal of 4 bases from V and 2 bases from J, the junction contained 13 bases not matched to a gene. This CDR3 region has 19 residues.

This chain links TRBV3-1 (or the pseudogene TRBV3-2) with TRBJ1-6; perhaps TRBD1 as D (6 bases). The germline V and J ends were trimmed by 2 bases and 6 bases, with 8 bases remaining between them. The CDR3 is 14 amino acids. Germline CDR1 LGHDT, CDR2 YNNKEL (reference sequence). CDR3 loop: CASSQNRANSPLHF. For the CDR3, the DNA is TGTGCCAGCAGCCAAAACAGGGCTAATTCACCCCTCCACTTT.

The sample holds a few counts of this clone. The chain joins TRBV7-2 to TRBJ1-1; no clear D gene. Trimming took 5 bases from V and 1 from J, leaving 11 bases between them. CDR1 SGHTA and CDR2 FQGNSA come from the germline V gene. The CDR3 has 14 residues. The CDR3 DNA sequence: TGTGCCAGCAGCCGGCAAACAGAGAACACTGAAGCTTTCTTT. It translates to CASSRQTENTEAFF.

The V and J genes are TRBV6-2 or TRBV6-3 and TRBJ2-5; D gene uncertain. The ends were cut back, 2 bases at V and 4 bases at J, with 8 bases in the middle. This CDR3 contains 13 residues. Germline V gene sequence: CDR1 MNHEY, CDR2 SVGEGT. The CDR3 DNA reads as TGTGCCAGCAGTTACCGGAGACTAGAGACCCAGTACTTC. Protein sequence: CASSYRRLETQYF.

The chain combines TRBV11-2 with TRBJ1-1; TRBD1 aligns across 7 bases. Germline V gene sequence: CDR1 SGHAT, CDR2 FQNNGV. This CDR3 comprises 13 residues. V was clipped by 5 bases and J by 5 bases; unmatched bases: 5. CDR3 sequence (DNA): TGTGCCAGCAGCGCACAGGGGTTAACTGAAGCTTTCTTT. Amino acid sequence: CASSAQGLTEAFF.

V gene TRBV16 combines with J gene TRBJ2-3; D gene ambiguous. The germline V and J ends were trimmed by 1 base and 5 bases, with 7 bases remaining between them. In germline, CDR1 is KGHSY, CDR2 FQNENV. This CDR3 is built from 13 residues. The CDR3 DNA reads TGTGCCAGCAGCCAATTTCCGGGAGATACGCAGTATTTT. Translation gives CASSQFPGDTQYF.

A single count supports this clone. The chain combines TRBV28 with TRBJ2-1; 8 nucleotides match TRBD2. Trimming removed 2 bases from V and 13 bases from J; junction bases left unmatched: 10. Germline lookup yields CDR1 MDHEN and CDR2 SYDVKM. The CDR3 spans 14 residues. CDR3 region: CASSLGLAGPIQFF. CDR3 DNA sequence: TGTGCCAGCAGTTTAGGTCTAGCGGGCCCCATCCAGTTCTTC.

The V and J genes are TRBV7-2 and TRBJ1-1, with 7 bases matching TRBD1. With 4 bases clipped from V and 2 bases from J, the junction kept 13 bases outside the gene matches. The CDR3 contains 17 residues. Germline CDR1 SGHTA, CDR2 FQGNSA. CDR3 DNA: TGTGCCAGCAGCTACACAGTGGGACAGACTGTTAACACTGAAGCTTTCTTT. Translation gives CASSYTVGQTVNTEAFF. Using reference TRBV7-2 and TRBJ1-1 for the parts outside the CDR3, the full variable domain is GAGVSQSPSNKVTEKGKDVELRCDPISGHTALYWYRQSLGQGLEFLIYFQGNSAPDKSGLPSDRFSAERTGGSVSTLTIQRTQQEDSAVYLCASSYTVGQTVNTEAFFGQGTRLTVV.

The chain recombines TRBV11-2 with TRBJ2-2, with 7 positions matching TRBD1. CDR1 is SGHAT, CDR2 FQNNGV, per germline. CDR3 size: 16 residues. V lost 5 bases to trimming and J lost 3 bases; unmatched junction nucleotides: 9. CDR3 sequence: CASSRGQSADTGELFF. The CDR3 bases are TGTGCCAGCAGCCGGGGACAGTCGGCGGACACCGGGGAGCTGTTTTTT.

The chain employs TRBV6-2 or TRBV6-3 and TRBJ2-1, with a weak D call TRBD2 (5 bases). CDR3 size: 15 residues. V lost 0 bases and J lost 3, with 9 bases in between. Germline CDR1 reads MNHEY; CDR2 reads SVGEGT. CDR3 nucleotides: TGTGCCAGCAGTTACTCAGCGGCGGTCTACAATGAGCAGTTCTTC. Amino acid sequence: CASSYSAAVYNEQFF.

This rearrangement joins TRBV2 to TRBJ1-2, with no clear D. There are 15 residues in the CDR3. V was shortened by 7 bases and J by 3 bases, with 18 bases between the two germline ends. CDR1 is SNHLY and CDR2 is FYNNEI in the germline V gene. The CDR3 sequence is CASTDGLPTDYGYTF. The CDR3 bases are TGTGCCAGCACTGATGGACTGCCGACCGACTATGGCTACACCTTC.

In its sample, this clone was seen a few times. V is TRBV27 and J is TRBJ2-7; D unclear. V lost 7 bases to trimming and J lost 6 bases, with 7 bases between them. The CDR3 sequence is 10 residues long. The V gene's germline CDR1 is MNHEY and CDR2 SMNVEV (reference sequence). The CDR3 DNA follows: TGTGCCAGCACCCAGATCGAGCAGTACTTC. It is translated as CASTQIEQYF.

The CDR3 protein is CASERLAKETQYF. Written as DNA, the CDR3 is TGTGCCAGCGAGAGACTAGCGAAAGAGACCCAGTACTTC. The chain uses TRBV6-5 and TRBJ2-5; 8 bases match TRBD2. Germline CDR1 is MNHEY and CDR2 is SVGAGI. This CDR3 comprises 13 residues. Unmatched junction bases numbered 5, after V lost 8 bases and J lost 3 bases.

The chain joins TRBV6-6 to TRBJ1-1; possibly TRBD1 for D (5 bases). Germline assignment: CDR1 MNHNY and CDR2 SVGAGI (reference sequence). CDR3 length: 14 residues. Trimming took 0 bases from V and 4 from J, leaving 9 bases between them. CDR3 DNA: TGTGCCAGCAGTTACTCCATGGGGGGCACTGAAGCTTTCTTT. Translated, it gives CASSYSMGGTEAFF.

V usage is TRBV2 and J usage is TRBJ1-2, with D perhaps matching TRBD1 (6 bases). The germline V gene encodes CDR1 SNHLY and CDR2 FYNNEI. V lost 5 bases and J lost 0, with 10 bases in between. The CDR3 is 14 residues long. The DNA for the CDR3 is TGTGCCAGCAGTAGACAGGTTTCTAACTATGGCTACACCTTC. It specifies CASSRQVSNYGYTF.

This clone was seen once. The CDR3 sequence is CASGLASRGPYNEQFF. In DNA, the CDR3 is TGTGCTAGTGGTTTGGCCAGCAGGGGACCCTACAATGAGCAGTTCTTC. The rearrangement links TRBV12-5 to TRBJ2-1; D might be TRBD1 (6 bases). This CDR3 is 16 amino acids long. Between the trimmed V and J ends, which lost 1 base and 2 bases, there was a span of 12 bases. CDR1 LGHNT and CDR2 FRNRAP come from the germline V gene. Using reference TRBV12-5 and TRBJ2-1 for the parts outside the CDR3, the full variable domain is DARVTQTPRHKVTEMGQEVTMRCQPILGHNTVFWYRQTMMQGLELLAYFRNRAPLDDSGMPKDRFSAEMPDATLATLKIQPSEPRDSAVYFCASGLASRGPYNEQFFGPGTRLTVL.

The J gene is TRBJ1-4, the V gene TRBV5-6; the match to TRBD1 covers 12 bases. Germline-derived CDR1 and CDR2 are SGHDT and YYEEEE. The J segment lost 4 bases and the V segment lost 3 bases, leaving 4 bases of the junction unmatched. The CDR3 spans 16 residues. The CDR3 DNA is TGTGCCAGCAGCTCCGGGACAGGGGGCCATAATGAAAAACTGTTTTTT. Its translation: CASSSGTGGHNEKLFF. The whole variable domain, filled in from reference TRBV5-6 and TRBJ1-4, reads DAGVTQSPTHLIKTRGQQVTLRCSPKSGHDTVSWYQQALGQGPQFIFQYYEEEERQRGNFPDRFSGHQFPNYSSELNVNALLLGDSALYLCASSSGTGGHNEKLFFGSGTQLSVL.

The V call is TRBV7-2, the J call TRBJ2-2, with 7 bases fitting TRBD1. The V gene end was trimmed by 4 bases and the J gene end by 4 bases; junction bases not matched to a gene: 6. The CDR3 totals 15 residues. Germline values: CDR1 SGHTA, CDR2 FQGNSA. As DNA, the CDR3 is TGTGCCAGCAGCTCCGATACAGGGGTCACCGGGGAGCTGTTTTTT. Protein: CASSSDTGVTGELFF.

This chain uses TRBV6-2 or TRBV6-3 with TRBJ1-1, with D unclear. The germline V gene has CDR1 MNHEY and CDR2 SVGEGT. Trimming left V 4 bases short and J 3 bases short, with 12 bases between. This CDR3 is built from 14 residues. CDR3 protein: CASSLRATHTEAFF. CDR3 bases: TGTGCCAGCAGTTTGCGGGCAACTCACACTGAAGCTTTCTTT.

The chain has TRBV2 and TRBJ2-1, with D possibly matching TRBD2 (6 bases). The CDR3 runs to 14 residues. V lost 1 base to trimming and J lost 2 bases, with 6 bases between them. Germline V gives CDR1 SNHLY, CDR2 FYNNEI. The CDR3 DNA reads as TGTGCCAGCAGTGAAGGGGGGGCCTACAATGAGCAGTTCTTC. It specifies CASSEGGAYNEQFF.

This chain joins TRBV7-2 and TRBJ2-5; D not certain. The germline V and J ends were trimmed by 8 bases and 4 bases, with 20 bases remaining between them. This CDR3 comprises 15 residues. CDR1 is SGHTA, CDR2 FQGNSA, per germline. Written as DNA, the CDR3 is TGTGCCAGCGAAAAAACAGCCCCTTTAGGAGAGACCCAGTACTTC. Its protein is CASEKTAPLGETQYF. The complete variable domain, with remaining parts taken from reference TRBV7-2 and TRBJ2-5, reads GAGVSQSPSNKVTEKGKDVELRCDPISGHTALYWYRQSLGQGLEFLIYFQGNSAPDKSGLPSDRFSAERTGGSVSTLTIQRTQQEDSAVYLCASEKTAPLGETQYFGPGTRLLVL.

The chain combines TRBV5-1 with TRBJ1-3, with unresolved D. CDR3 length: 13 residues. V gave up 7 bases and J gave up 0 bases, with 8 bases separating them. Per germline, CDR1 SGHRS and CDR2 YFSETQ. In DNA form, the CDR3 reads TGCGCCAGCCAGTCACACTCTGGAAACACCATATATTTT. Its protein is CASQSHSGNTIYF. The variable domain in full, completed from reference TRBV5-1 and TRBJ1-3, reads KAGVTQTPRYLIKTRGQQVTLSCSPISGHRSVSWYQQTPGQGLQFLFEYFSETQRNKGNFPGRFSGRQFSNSRSEMNVSTLELGDSALYLCASQSHSGNTIYFGEGSWLTVV.

The V and J genes are TRBV3-1 (or the pseudogene TRBV3-2) and TRBJ1-2, with 8 bases lining up with TRBD1. The V gene's germline CDR1 is LGHDT and CDR2 YNNKEL (reference sequence). The CDR3 consists of 13 residues. With V trimmed by 4 bases and J by 3 bases, 1 base remained unmatched. This CDR3 reads CASSPQGDYGYTF. The CDR3 DNA reads as TGTGCCAGCAGCCCACAGGGGGACTATGGCTACACCTTC.

The chain carries TRBV5-4 and TRBJ1-4; D possibly corresponds to TRBD1 (5 bases). CDR3 length: 15 amino acids. Looked up from germline, CDR1 is SGHNT and CDR2 is YYREEE (reference sequence). Deletions cut 4 bases from V and 3 bases from J, with 13 bases between. The DNA of the CDR3 is TGTGCCAGCAGCCTCCAGGGTATGGCTAATGAAAAACTGTTTTTT. Translation gives CASSLQGMANEKLFF.

The chain combines TRBV10-3 with TRBJ2-7; D is possibly TRBD1 (7 bases). CDR3 length: 15 amino acids. V lost 0 bases to trimming and J lost 2 bases, with 11 bases between them. Germline V gene sequence: CDR1 ENHRY, CDR2 SYGVKD. The CDR3 loop reads CAISESGRGAYEQYF. DNA of the CDR3: TGTGCCATCAGTGAGTCTGGCAGGGGGGCCTACGAGCAGTACTTC.

This chain links TRBV28 with TRBJ2-7; 11 nucleotides align to TRBD1. CDR1 is MDHEN and CDR2 is SYDVKM in the germline V gene. The CDR3 is made up of 14 amino acids. The junction had 4 bases not matched to a gene; V was cut back by 6 bases and J by 3 bases. CDR3 loop: CASSTGQGVYEQYF. In DNA, the CDR3 is TGTGCCAGCAGCACGGGACAGGGGGTCTACGAGCAGTACTTC.

The chain recombines TRBV23-1 with TRBJ2-7; TRBD2 aligns across 15 bases. TRBV23-1 is known as an ORF, though its function is uncertain. The CDR3 covers 20 residues. Trimming removed 2 bases from V and 5 bases from J; junction bases left unmatched: 16. CDR3 sequence (DNA): TGCGCCAGCAGTCAAGGACAGGTCGGACTAGCGGGAGGGCCAGGGAACGAGCAGTACTTC. The encoded protein is CASSQGQVGLAGGPGNEQYF.